The T cell receptor (beta chain) described here comes from a study of T cells expressing NK-cell markers. Looking at the study overall: The study drew TCR beta repertoires from sorted CD3+CD56+NKG2C+, CD3+CD56+NKG2C- and CD3+CD56-NKG2C+ T cells.

To note about this clonotype: Its target is not known.

General study points: In five or six donors, dominant CD3+CD56+NKG2C+ clonotypes ranked among the top 10 CD8+ clonotypes. Four of the donors also had these clonotypes leading their CD3+CD56-NKG2C+ fraction.

Libraries used 5'RACE template switching adding universal primer site and UMIs. TCRdb reprocessed the 5' RACE reads and reports one entry per CDR3 protein, with no DNA. The sample totals a few hundred thousand distinct CDR3 sequences; its top ten clones hold roughly 3.4%. This TCR came from a man between 18 and 29 years old in good health. The material sequenced was blood T cells: a sorted CD56 or NKG2C T cell subset, CD4+ or CD8+ T cells, or bulk PBMC T cells (not recorded which).

CDR3 in amino acids: CATKGQGNTEAFF. The chain recombines TRBV10-3 with TRBJ1-1; TCRdb's D call of TRBD1 is untestable without DNA. The CDR3 extends over 13 amino acids. CDR1 and CDR2 (germline): ENHRY, SYGVKD.